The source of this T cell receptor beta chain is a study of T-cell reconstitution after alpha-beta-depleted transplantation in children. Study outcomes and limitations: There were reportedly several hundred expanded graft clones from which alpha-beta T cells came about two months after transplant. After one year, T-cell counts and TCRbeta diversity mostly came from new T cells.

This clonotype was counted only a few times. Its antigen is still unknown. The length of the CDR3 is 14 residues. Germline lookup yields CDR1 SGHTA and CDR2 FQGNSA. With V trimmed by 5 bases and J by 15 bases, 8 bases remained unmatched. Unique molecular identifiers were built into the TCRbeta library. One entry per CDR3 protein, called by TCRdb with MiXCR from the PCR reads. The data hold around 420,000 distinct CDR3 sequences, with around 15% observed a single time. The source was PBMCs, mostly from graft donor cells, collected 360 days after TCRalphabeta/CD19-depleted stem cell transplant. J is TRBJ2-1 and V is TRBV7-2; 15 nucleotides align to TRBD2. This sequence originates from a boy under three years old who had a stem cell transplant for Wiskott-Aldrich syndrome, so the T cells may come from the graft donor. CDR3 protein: CASSPGTSGGSRFF. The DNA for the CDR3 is TGTGCCAGCAGCCCTGGGACTAGCGGGGGGTCGAGGTTCTTC.